Reported below is one TCR beta chain. What it binds is unknown. This sample was included in a study of cytomegalovirus exposure and HLA in healthy donors. Notes on the study in general: For cytomegalovirus status, the classifier reportedly gave diagnoses with high specificity and sensitivity. Many donors carried some public TCRs, although rarity characterized most TCR sequences. Later examination showed HLA-associated TCR beta chains had greater clonal expansion than equally common others. As a later analysis revealed, most CMV-associated TCR beta chains appeared HLA-restricted.

The PCR made use of 60 Vbeta and 13 Jbeta primers. Produced via immunoSEQ multiplex PCR; TCRdb's table is partial and in-frame only. The repertoire holds about 150,000 clones, with 65% to 85% as singletons. Unmatched junction bases numbered 9, after V lost 6 bases and J lost 7 bases. This CDR3 is 13 amino acids long. Germline V CDR1 and CDR2: KGHSH, LQKENI. The sample was PBMCs. The receptor's source is a young man in good health and CMV-seronegative. The rearrangement uses TRBV18 and TRBJ2-7; 7 bases match TRBD1. The CDR3 DNA is TGTGCCAGCTCCTTCAGTCAGGGGGAGGAGCAGTACTTC. This translates into CASSFSQGEEQYF.